Given below is one T cell receptor beta chain in context. Its antigen is undetermined. Data came from immunoSEQ multiplex PCR; TCRdb stores just in-frame clones and leaves some out. The sample gives some 12,000 clones, under 80% of which show up once; roughly 4.5% is in the top ten. This entry belongs to a study of tumor-infiltrating lymphocytes in localized non-small cell lung cancer. Across the whole study: Patients included smokers and never-smokers with various histologies, some sampled after neoadjuvant chemotherapy.

General study findings and limits: Only some patients had TCR sequencing, depending on available tissue. Tumors had more T cell infiltration than uninvolved lung, per TCRbeta sequencing and CD3 counts. Recurrence-free survival showed no association with tumor T-cell fraction.

J lost 6 bases, V lost 8 bases, and 8 bases had no gene match. The length of the CDR3 is 13 residues. In germline, CDR1 is SQVTM, CDR2 ANQGSEA. Material: lung tumor tissue. The chain carries TRBV29-1 and TRBJ1-5, with 9 bases that match TRBD1. The clonotype originates from a human donor with non-small cell lung cancer. The CDR3 coding sequence is TGCAGCATCCGGGACAGGGAGGGTCAGCCCCAGCATTTT. This encodes CSIRDREGQPQHF.